This entry lists 24 T cell receptor beta chains sequenced from one sample in a study of Tregs in tolerant kidney transplant recipients (dated by TCRdb to the late 2010s). Receptors were amplified or captured by the immunoSEQ multiplex PCR assay. TCRdb took over this immuneACCESS table, retaining in-frame rearrangements with V and J assigned. Such tables are incomplete; in checked studies, under half of the missing clones stem from an unresolved V gene, and the remainder is unexplained. The sample contains fewer than 20,000 clones, approximately 57% of them found a single time. The ten top clones hold about 3.5% of the sample. No antigen is known for these receptors. Material for sequencing was Tregs from blood cultured with allogeneic cells. These receptors were collected from a human donor in good health.

The chain uses TRBV18 and TRBJ2-5; no reliable D call. In germline, CDR1 is KGHSH, CDR2 LQKENI. The CDR3 covers 13 residues. Trimming removed 6 bases at V and 5 bases at J, with 13 bases between. CDR3 nucleotides: TGTGCCAGCTCTCCATTCATTTCGGAGACCCAGTACTTC. Its protein product is CASSPFISETQYF.

The V call is TRBV7-9, the J call TRBJ2-5; D remains ambiguous. This CDR3 is built from 13 residues. V dropped 5 bases and J dropped 7 bases, with 14 bases sitting between them. The germline V gene has CDR1 SEHNR and CDR2 FQNEAQ (reference sequence). CDR3 DNA: TGTGCCAGCAGCCCGGACGGGCCCGGGACCCAGTACTTC. Residues: CASSPDGPGTQYF. The full variable domain, its missing parts supplied by reference TRBV7-9 and TRBJ2-5, is DTGVSQNPRHKITKRGQNVTFRCDPISEHNRLYWYRQTLGQGPEFLTYFQNEAQLEKSRLLSDRFSAERPKGSFSTLEIQRTEQGDSAMYLCASSPDGPGTQYFGPGTRLLVL.

This clone occurred many times. This chain joins TRBV5-1 and TRBJ2-3; the D is unclear. Per germline, CDR1 SGHRS and CDR2 YFSETQ. Trimming shortened V by 0 bases and J by 3 bases, and 5 bases separated the two germline ends. This CDR3 contains 13 residues. Here the CDR3 DNA reads TGCGCCAGCAGCTTGGCCGGGACAGATACGCAGTATTTT. It codes for CASSLAGTDTQYF.

By share, this clone counts as medium-sized. The CDR3 region has the DNA TGTGCCAGACCGGGACAGGGTGGCTATGGCTACACCTTC. This encodes CARPGQGGYGYTF. The chain links TRBV2 to TRBJ1-2; TRBD1 matches 9 bases. CDR3 length: 13 residues. V dropped 9 bases and J dropped 4; count of bases not matched to a gene: 6. In germline, CDR1 is SNHLY, CDR2 FYNNEI.

This chain links TRBV7-6 with TRBJ2-7; 7 bases are shared with TRBD2. Germline V gene data show CDR1 as SGHVS and CDR2 as FNYEAQ. The V gene end was trimmed by 4 bases and the J gene end by 5 bases; junction bases not matched to a gene: 14. This CDR3 spans 16 amino acids. CDR3 nucleotide sequence: TGTGCCAGCAGCTCACGCCCCCCTGGCGGGAGAGACGAGCAGTACTTC. Its translation: CASSSRPPGGRDEQYF.

Many counts were recorded for this clone. The V call is TRBV27, the J call TRBJ2-5; no reliable D call. CDR1 and CDR2 from the germline V gene are MNHEY and SMNVEV (reference sequence). This CDR3 spans 13 amino acids. V lost 1 base and J lost 5, with 8 bases in between. CDR3 nucleotides: TGTGCCAGCAGTTTATGGCCTCGGGAGACCCAGTACTTC. It codes for CASSLWPRETQYF.

J is TRBJ1-2 and V is TRBV7-2, with 11 bases matching TRBD1. This CDR3 comprises 13 residues. Trimming at V came to 3 bases and at J to 6 bases, leaving 0 bases not matched to a gene. Germline V CDR1 and CDR2: SGHTA, FQGNSA. The CDR3 coding sequence is TGTGCCAGCAGCTTGGGACAGGGGGATGGCTACACCTTC. It yields the protein CASSLGQGDGYTF.

In the case of this clone: Given a much more abundant clone one base away, this may be a read error. Likely a read error: the CDR3 ends without its conserved phenylalanine or tryptophan. The chain employs TRBV7-6 and TRBJ2-7; D is possibly TRBD1 or TRBD2 (5 bases each). The CDR3 has 17 residues. Trimming left V 0 bases short and J 6 bases short, with 21 bases between. Germline V gene sequence: CDR1 SGHVS, CDR2 FNYEAQ. The CDR3 bases are TGTGCCAGCAGCTTAGCCCCTAGCAGGGTGCCCTACCGCGAGCAGTACCTC. Its protein product is CASSLAPSRVPYREQYL.

This sequence joins TRBV4-3 and TRBJ1-1; D gene unclear. Deletions cut 8 bases from V and 3 bases from J, with 16 bases between. Per germline, CDR1 LGHNA and CDR2 YSLEER. CDR3 length: 14 residues. The CDR3 DNA sequence: TGCGCCAGCTCTTTAGGCGGTGGATACACTGAAGCTTTCTTT. Translating gives CASSLGGGYTEAFF.

V usage is TRBV6-5 and J usage is TRBJ2-1, with 8 bases lining up with TRBD2. V dropped 5 bases and J dropped 4; count of bases not matched to a gene: 7. Germline assignment: CDR1 MNHEY and CDR2 SVGAGI. CDR3 length: 15 residues. The CDR3 nucleotides are TGTGCCAGCAGTCCTACTAGCGGCAATTACAATGAGCAGTTCTTC. It encodes CASSPTSGNYNEQFF.

The chain carries TRBV10-3 and TRBJ1-2, with no clear D. This CDR3 contains 15 residues. Trimming pared 2 bases from V and 4 bases from J, leaving 14 bases between. Germline CDR1 reads ENHRY; CDR2 reads SYGVKD. This chain's CDR3 is CAISETSLPRYGYTF. The DNA of the CDR3 is TGTGCCATCAGTGAGACGTCCCTTCCACGCTATGGCTACACCTTC.

This clone was counted only a few times. The chain combines TRBV2 with TRBJ2-1, with TRBD2 as a possible D gene (5 bases). The CDR3 length is 16 residues. Germline V gene data show CDR1 as SNHLY and CDR2 as FYNNEI. The germline V and J ends were trimmed by 8 bases and 4 bases, with 21 bases remaining between them. CDR3 protein: CASEVAGRRVYNEQFF. The CDR3 DNA reads as TGTGCCAGCGAAGTTGCCGGGCGGCGGGTTTACAATGAGCAGTTCTTC. Combining the CDR3 with reference TRBV2 and TRBJ2-1 gives the whole variable domain EPEVTQTPSHQVTQMGQEVILRCVPISNHLYFYWYRQILGQKVEFLVSFYNNEISEKSEIFDDQFSVERPDGSNFTLKIRSTKLEDSAMYFCASEVAGRRVYNEQFFGPGTRLTVL.

This clone was counted between two and nine times. The rearrangement links TRBV2 to TRBJ2-3, with 10 bases aligning to TRBD2. The CDR3 spans 14 residues. CDR1 and CDR2 from the germline V gene are SNHLY and FYNNEI. Trimming at V came to 6 bases and at J to 3 bases, leaving 3 bases not matched to a gene. CDR3 protein: CASSTSGETDTQYF. The CDR3 DNA reads TGTGCCAGCAGCACTAGCGGGGAAACAGATACGCAGTATTTT.

The V call is TRBV6-6, the J call TRBJ1-4, with D unclear. Trimming pared 6 bases from V and 3 bases from J, leaving 11 bases between. Germline V gene sequence: CDR1 MNHNY, CDR2 SVGAGI (reference sequence). The CDR3 is made up of 14 amino acids. The CDR3 here is CASRLPGPNEKLFF. DNA for the CDR3: TGTGCCAGCAGGCTCCCGGGCCCTAATGAAAAACTGTTTTTT.

The chain recombines TRBV29-1 with TRBJ2-3; D possibly corresponds to TRBD2 (6 bases). CDR3 size: 12 residues. In germline, CDR1 is SQVTM, CDR2 ANQGSEA. V dropped 6 bases and J dropped 4 bases, with 11 bases sitting between them. The CDR3 sequence: CSVERASDTQYF. The CDR3 bases are TGCAGCGTCGAGCGGGCTTCAGATACGCAGTATTTT.

This clone is a singleton in its sample. V gene TRBV6-1 combines with J gene TRBJ2-1; no definite D call. From germline, CDR1 is MNHNS and CDR2 SASEGT. The germline V and J ends were trimmed by 4 bases and 4 bases, with 5 bases remaining between them. The CDR3 is 12 residues long. CDR3 protein: CASSVAYNEQFF. For the CDR3, the DNA is TGTGCCAGCAGTGTCGCATACAATGAGCAGTTCTTC.

This rearrangement joins TRBV10-3 to TRBJ2-5; D is perhaps TRBD1 or TRBD2 (5 bases each). Trimming took 3 bases from V and 5 from J, leaving 16 bases between them. CDR3 size: 15 residues. Per the germline V gene, CDR1 is ENHRY and CDR2 is SYGVKD. CDR3 coding DNA: TGTGCCATCAGTGAATCCACGAGGGGAACGGAGACCCAGTACTTC. Protein product: CAISESTRGTETQYF.

For the CDR3, the DNA is TGTGCCAGCAGTGATAGGCAGGGAACGGCAGCTTTCTTT. Amino acids: CASSDRQGTAAFF. The chain employs TRBV2 and TRBJ1-1, with D possibly being TRBD1 (5 bases). CDR1 and CDR2 (germline): SNHLY, FYNNEI. There are 13 residues in the CDR3. Trimming took 3 bases from V and 10 from J, leaving 15 bases between them.

This clone was seen a single time. The chain carries TRBV5-6 and TRBJ1-1, with 7 positions matching TRBD1. Germline-derived CDR1 and CDR2 are SGHDT and YYEEEE. CDR3 length: 14 residues. J gave up 0 bases and V 4 bases, and 3 bases lay outside the gene matches. The CDR3 loop is CASSVQGMNTEAFF. CDR3 DNA: TGTGCCAGCAGCGTACAGGGGATGAACACTGAAGCTTTCTTT.

The J gene is TRBJ2-5, the V gene TRBV5-4, with D hard to call. CDR3 length equals 12 residues. With 4 bases removed from V and 2 bases from J, the gap between germline ends came to 6 bases. Germline V CDR1 and CDR2: SGHNT, YYREEE (reference sequence). CDR3 nucleotide sequence: TGTGCCAGCAGCACCCAACAAGAGACCCAGTACTTC. As protein: CASSTQQETQYF.

The chain links TRBV5-4 to TRBJ2-5; TRBD2 matches at 11 bases. The CDR3 sequence is 16 residues long. Germline loops: CDR1 SGHNT, CDR2 YYREEE (reference sequence). Losses at the gene ends were 4 bases for V and 5 bases for J; bases not matched to a gene: 10. The CDR3 coding sequence is TGTGCCAGCAGCAGTAGCGGGGGGGCCGCTTGGGAGACCCAGTACTTC. Translation gives CASSSSGGAAWETQYF.

The rearrangement joins TRBV10-1 to TRBJ1-6; TRBD1 might be the D (5 bases). V shed 5 bases and J shed 5 bases, with 19 bases lying between them. The CDR3 runs 17 residues. The germline CDR1 and CDR2 sequences are WNHNN and SYGVQD (reference sequence). The DNA for the CDR3 is TGCGCCAGCAGTAAATCGAAAGGGCAGGGTCATAATTCACCCCTCCACTTT. This sequence encodes CASSKSKGQGHNSPLHF.

Only a few counts were recorded for this clone. The genes are TRBV6-6 and TRBJ1-1; D not certain. The CDR3 loop spans 12 amino acids. The germline gives CDR1 MNHNY, CDR2 SVGAGI (reference sequence). V shed 4 bases and J shed 4 bases, with 7 bases lying between them. For the CDR3, the DNA is TGTGCCAGCAGTTCACGGGCCACTGAAGCTTTCTTT. This translates into CASSSRATEAFF.

This clone was picked up a small number of times. The genes are TRBV30 and TRBJ1-6, with D possibly being TRBD1 (6 bases). Germline V gives CDR1 GTSNPN, CDR2 SVGIG (reference sequence). Trimming removed 0 bases at V and 11 bases at J, with 14 bases between. The CDR3 covers 14 residues. The CDR3 nucleotides are TGTGCCTGGAGTGTAGCGATCACAGGGACACCCCTCCACTTT. The encoded protein is CAWSVAITGTPLHF. The full variable domain, in which reference TRBV30 and TRBJ1-6 provide the parts outside the CDR3, is SQTIHQWPATLVQPVGSPLSLECTVEGTSNPNLYWYRQAAGRGLQLLFYSVGIGQISSEVPQNLSASRPQDRQFILSSKKLLLSDSGFYLCAWSVAITGTPLHFGNGTRLTVT.